This paragraph reports one T cell receptor (beta chain). The record originates from a study of blood T cell repertoires in COVID-19. Background on the study: Samples taken during acute and convalescent COVID-19 were collected in the United States, Italy and Spain. T cells, B-cell-depleted T cells, or PBMCs provided the cDNA or gDNA that served as material.

Under the authors' procedure: Amplified reference gene primers provided the basis for estimating nucleated cell counts. TCRdb's table, derived via immunoSEQ multiplex PCR, lists solely in-frame clones and lacks some. V, J and clone size are those of that table, while D and trimming were read from the DNA. The sample consists of fewer than 150,000 clones, around 77% of them appearing once. The CDR3 sequence is 16 residues long. Germline loops: CDR1 MNHNY, CDR2 SVGAGI (reference sequence). Trimming shortened V by 7 bases and J by 1 base, and 20 bases separated the two germline ends. This TCR was sampled from a human donor in a cohort sampled during active COVID-19. V is TRBV6-6 and J is TRBJ2-7, with D unresolved. The sample taken for sequencing was peripheral blood. CDR3 in DNA: TGTGCCAGCACTCCCGGCGAGGAAAGCCCTTCCTACGAGCAGTACTTC. This encodes CASTPGEESPSYEQYF.